This entry is about one T cell receptor (beta chain). Its specificity is unknown. Germline loops: CDR1 SNHLY, CDR2 FYNNEI. The ends lost 3 bases at V and 6 bases at J; junction bases unmatched: 5. The CDR3 has 15 residues. The data were taken from a study of shared clonotypes between healthy human individuals. About the study: The donor group consisted of a couple of women and three men, aged 18 to 49.

Those who donated, Caucasian adults without exception, all lived in Nashville, Tennessee. Findings and caveats of the study: Investigators collected only blood, and repertoires in tissues likely differ.

The data were produced by immunoSEQ multiplex PCR, yet TCRdb's version contains in-frame clones alone and is incomplete. The table shows 1,500,000 or so clones, with approximately 98.5% occurring only once. The J gene is TRBJ2-1, the V gene TRBV2; 10 bases align to TRBD2. This clonotype originated in a man under 40 in good health. Sequencing was done on a sample of naive CD4+ T cells sorted from blood. Subset: CD45RA+ positively selected. The CDR3 nucleotides read TGTGCCAGCAGTGAGCCTAGCGGGAGAGGCAATGAGCAGTTCTTC. This gives the protein CASSEPSGRGNEQFF.